The entry below describes one T cell receptor (beta chain). As yet, its antigen is unknown. The assay was immunoSEQ multiplex PCR, and TCRdb's table has in-frame clones only and misses some. The table includes some 350,000 clones, 67% detected once. V lost 4 bases, J lost 1 base, and 3 bases stayed unmatched. The CDR3 spans 15 residues. In germline, CDR1 is SNHLY, CDR2 FYNNEI. Frozen PBMC stocks contributed about 2.2 micrograms of genomic DNA to the TCR beta libraries. These data originate in a study of cytotoxic CD8 clonotypes in ibrutinib-treated CLL. Study-wide results and limits: The study found clonality rose at ibrutinib response, then fell toward baseline at progression. Baseline values of clonality outstripped age-matched healthy donors and followed circulating CD8+ T-cell counts.

The sequences come from PBMCs, collected after 36 months of ibrutinib treatment. The genes are TRBV2 and TRBJ2-3; TRBD2 agrees at 9 bases. This TCR was recovered from a human donor with chronic lymphocytic leukemia. CDR3 residues: CASSGPSGGTDTQYF. As DNA, the CDR3 is TGTGCCAGCAGTGGCCCTAGCGGGGGCACAGATACGCAGTATTTT.